These 5 T cell receptor beta chains share one sample of origin, sequenced in a study of Tregs in tolerant kidney transplant recipients. Generated by immunoSEQ multiplex PCR, the TCRdb table keeps only in-frame clones and is missing some. This table has 75,000 to 80,000 clones, approximately 90% appearing once. This specimen was Tregs from blood, taken before the transplant. These receptors were collected from a human donor who received a combined kidney and bone marrow transplant.

This sequence joins TRBV5-4 and TRBJ1-1; 8 bases are a match to TRBD1. This CDR3 has 15 amino acids. The V and J ends lost 0 bases and 7 bases, in that order; junction bases with no gene match: 8. Germline CDR1 SGHNT, CDR2 YYREEE (reference sequence). The CDR3 nucleotides read TGTGCCAGCAGCTTGGCGGGACAGGCTCCTTATGAAGCTTTCTTT. Residues: CASSLAGQAPYEAFF.

This clone was observed a single time. The CDR3 sequence: CASSLQEAFF. The CDR3 DNA reads TGTGCCAGCAGCTTACAGGAAGCTTTCTTT. This chain joins TRBV7-9 and TRBJ1-1; D is unresolved. The CDR3 loop spans 10 amino acids. The V end was cut by 2 bases, the J end by 8 bases, with 3 bases between. CDR1 and CDR2 (germline): SEHNR, FQNEAQ (reference sequence).

The chain combines TRBV27 with TRBJ1-5; possibly TRBD1 for D (5 bases). This CDR3 region has 12 residues. With 4 bases removed from V and 6 bases from J, the gap between germline ends came to 7 bases. CDR1 and CDR2 (germline): MNHEY, SMNVEV (reference sequence). The CDR3 region is CASSSGSQPQHF. The CDR3 DNA follows: TGTGCCAGCAGTTCAGGGAGTCAGCCCCAGCATTTT.

This chain connects TRBV21-1 to TRBJ2-7; the listed D gene, TRBD1, was not tested against the DNA. TRBV21-1 is noted as a pseudogene. CDR3 length: 16 residues. The chain's CDR3 is CASSKFPGQGSYEQYF. DNA of the CDR3: TGTGCCAGCAGCAAATTCCCGGGACAGGGGTCCTACGAGCAGTACTTC.

A single count supports this clone. The rearrangement links TRBV6-5 to TRBJ2-6; D not certain. The V and J ends lost 2 bases and 0 bases respectively, with 8 bases between them. Germline V gene data show CDR1 as MNHEY and CDR2 as SVGAGI. CDR3 length equals 16 residues. CDR3 bases: TGTGCCAGCAGTTACGGTCACCTCTCTGGGGCCAACGTCCTGACTTTC. It translates to CASSYGHLSGANVLTF.